The 29 T cell receptor beta chains below come from one sample, sequenced in a study of long-term antiretroviral therapy in people with HIV. The run of the v3.0 immunoSEQ assay was at survey level. Data came from immunoSEQ multiplex PCR; TCRdb stores just in-frame clones and leaves some out. The sample shows 15,000 to 20,000 clones, roughly 88% of them seen only once. The specimen was unsorted PBMCs, collected 0.7 years before starting antiretroviral therapy. The receptors stem from a man in his fifties with HIV.

The chain joins TRBV27 to TRBJ2-7; a weak D match, TRBD2 (5 bases). V lost 5 bases and J 3 bases, leaving 11 bases between the germline ends. The CDR3 loop spans 13 amino acids. Looked up from germline, CDR1 is MNHEY and CDR2 is SMNVEV (reference sequence). Written as DNA, the CDR3 is TGTGCCAGCAGTACCCGGGAACGCTACGAGCAGTACTTC. The encoded protein is CASSTRERYEQYF.

The chain uses TRBV2 and TRBJ2-7, with 9 bases that match TRBD1. With V trimmed by 6 bases and J by 2 bases, 11 bases remained unmatched. Germline CDR1 reads SNHLY; CDR2 reads FYNNEI. The CDR3 consists of 16 residues. The CDR3 region is CASSHPAGQGTYEQYF. CDR3 nucleotide sequence: TGTGCCAGCAGCCACCCGGCGGGACAGGGAACCTACGAGCAGTACTTC.

The genes are TRBV14 and TRBJ2-1; D possibly corresponds to TRBD1 (5 bases). V lost 1 base, J lost 7 bases, and 14 bases lay in between. CDR1 SGHDN and CDR2 FVKESK come from the germline V gene. The CDR3 runs to 15 residues. DNA for the CDR3: TGTGCCAGCAGCCAAGTCGGCAGGGCAGTAAATGAGCAGTTCTTC. Translated, it gives CASSQVGRAVNEQFF.

The gene calls are TRBV10-1 and TRBJ2-3, with no clear D. The V gene lost 8 bases and the J gene lost 2 bases, with 8 bases spanning the gap. CDR1 is WNHNN and CDR2 is SYGVQD in the germline V gene (reference sequence). The CDR3 runs to 12 residues. Here the CDR3 DNA reads TGCGCCAGCTTATACATCACAGATACGCAGTATTTT. Encoded protein: CASLYITDTQYF.

The chain links TRBV5-1 to TRBJ1-4; a possible D gene is TRBD1 (5 bases). CDR1 SGHRS and CDR2 YFSETQ come from the germline V gene. The CDR3 loop spans 15 amino acids. V shed 3 bases and J shed 6 bases, with 15 bases lying between them. The CDR3 DNA follows: TGCGCCAGCAGCTCAAGTGCAGGGAGGGATGAAAAACTGTTTTTT. Its protein product is CASSSSAGRDEKLFF.

For the CDR3, the DNA is TGTGCCACCAGCAGGCCTAGCTTTGGACAGGGGTCCATCTACGAGCAGTACTTC. It is translated as CATSRPSFGQGSIYEQYF. The chain uses TRBV15 and TRBJ2-7; 9 bases line up with TRBD1. Germline V gives CDR1 LNHNV, CDR2 YYDKDF (reference sequence). The CDR3 is 18 residues long. Trimming took 3 bases from V and 3 from J; bases not matched to a gene: 15.

V and J are TRBV13 and TRBJ2-1, with 7 bases lining up with TRBD2. Trimming took 3 bases from V and 3 from J; bases not matched to a gene: 5. This CDR3 has 15 amino acids. Per the germline V gene, CDR1 is PRHDT and CDR2 is FYEKMQ (reference sequence). The CDR3, as DNA: TGTGCCAGCAGCTTGCCCCCGGGGGGCTACAATGAGCAGTTCTTC. It translates to CASSLPPGGYNEQFF. The variable domain in full, completed from reference TRBV13 and TRBJ2-1, reads AAGVIQSPRHLIKEKRETATLKCYPIPRHDTVYWYQQGPGQDPQFLISFYEKMQSDKGSIPDRFSAQQFSDYHSELNMSSLELGDSALYFCASSLPPGGYNEQFFGPGTRLTVL.

CDR3 protein: CATFLGQGDYGYTF. CDR3 coding DNA: TGTGCCACATTTCTAGGACAGGGTGACTATGGCTACACCTTC. The V and J genes are TRBV6-5 and TRBJ1-2; 8 bases are shared with TRBD1. V trimming: 10 bases; J trimming: 3 bases; junction bases outside the gene matches: 10. Germline CDR1 reads MNHEY; CDR2 reads SVGAGI. The length of the CDR3 is 14 residues.

By sample share, this clone is medium-sized. V and J are TRBV4-1 and TRBJ2-7, with 7 bases matching TRBD1. Trimming cost V 5 bases and J 3 bases; bases outside gene matches: 7. Germline CDR1 MGHRA, CDR2 YSYEKL. The CDR3 is 14 amino acids. The DNA for the CDR3 is TGCGCCAGCAGCTTTCGACAGGGAAACTACGAGCAGTACTTC. Protein sequence: CASSFRQGNYEQYF.

This chain links TRBV9 with TRBJ2-3; D is ambiguous. With 0 bases removed from V and 6 bases from J, the gap between germline ends came to 5 bases. The germline gives CDR1 SGDLS, CDR2 YYNGEE. There are 12 residues in the CDR3. The CDR3 sequence: CASSVGGDTQYF. The DNA of the CDR3 is TGTGCCAGCAGCGTAGGTGGGGATACGCAGTATTTT.

J is TRBJ2-1 and V is TRBV11-2, with 7 bases fitting TRBD2. Germline CDR1 reads SGHAT; CDR2 reads FQNNGV. The ends lost 5 bases at V and 15 bases at J; junction bases unmatched: 10. CDR3 size: 12 residues. DNA of the CDR3: TGTGCCAGCAGCGCTCCGCGGGGGTCCCCGTTCTTC. Translating gives CASSAPRGSPFF.

The CDR3 sequence is CAWRGWGQGDEKLFF. DNA for the CDR3: TGTGCCTGGAGGGGATGGGGACAGGGAGATGAAAAACTGTTTTTT. The chain joins TRBV30 to TRBJ1-4; 9 nucleotides agree with TRBD1. Trimming cost V 3 bases and J 6 bases; bases outside gene matches: 8. The length of the CDR3 is 15 residues. Germline-derived CDR1 and CDR2 are GTSNPN and SVGIG (reference sequence).

This clone was recorded only once. The chain combines TRBV10-1 with TRBJ2-3; D may be TRBD1 (6 bases). The V and J ends lost 1 base and 6 bases respectively, with 11 bases between them. The CDR3 length is 14 residues. Germline V gene lookup returns CDR1 WNHNN and CDR2 SYGVQD (reference sequence). The CDR3 region is CASSELGQSDTQYF. CDR3 bases: TGCGCCAGCAGTGAGTTAGGACAGTCTGATACGCAGTATTTT.

A single count supports this clone. J is TRBJ1-3 and V is TRBV5-1; D remains ambiguous. The CDR3 runs 15 residues. The germline CDR1 and CDR2 sequences are SGHRS and YFSETQ. Trimming removed 0 bases from V and 8 bases from J, with 15 bases in between. The DNA of the CDR3 is TGCGCCAGCAGCTTGGGGCCGGGGTCCGGGGACACCATATATTTT. Protein sequence: CASSLGPGSGDTIYF.

The chain combines TRBV12-5 with TRBJ2-1, with D unresolved. The CDR3 contains 11 residues. With 5 bases removed from V and 9 bases from J, the gap between germline ends came to 8 bases. Per germline, CDR1 LGHNT and CDR2 FRNRAP. The CDR3 nucleotides read TGTGCTAGTGGTCGGAGTAGTGAGCAGTTCTTC. It specifies CASGRSSEQFF. Combining the CDR3 with reference TRBV12-5 and TRBJ2-1 gives the whole variable domain DARVTQTPRHKVTEMGQEVTMRCQPILGHNTVFWYRQTMMQGLELLAYFRNRAPLDDSGMPKDRFSAEMPDATLATLKIQPSEPRDSAVYFCASGRSSEQFFGPGTRLTVL.

This clone was observed a single time. The chain has TRBV5-6 and TRBJ1-4, with TRBD1 matching over 7 bases. This CDR3 is 16 amino acids long. The V and J ends lost 1 base and 3 bases, in that order; junction bases with no gene match: 6. Germline CDR1 SGHDT, CDR2 YYEEEE. In DNA, the CDR3 is TGTGCCAGCAGCTTGAAAGGGGGCGATGCTAATGAAAAACTGTTTTTT. Translating gives CASSLKGGDANEKLFF.

V is TRBV4-3 and J is TRBJ1-2, with D maybe TRBD1 (5 bases). Germline V lookup: CDR1 LGHNA, CDR2 YSLEER. The CDR3 consists of 17 residues. Between the trimmed V and J ends, which lost 2 bases and 0 bases, there was a span of 16 bases. This chain's CDR3 is CASSQRTRARANYGYTF. The CDR3 DNA follows: TGCGCCAGCAGCCAACGGACAAGAGCGAGAGCTAACTATGGCTACACCTTC.

The chain links TRBV4-1 to TRBJ2-1, with D possibly TRBD2 on 6 matching bases. Trimming took 4 bases from V and 6 from J, leaving 16 bases between them. The CDR3 covers 15 residues. Germline CDR1 reads MGHRA; CDR2 reads YSYEKL. The CDR3 loop reads CASSPQGKGGNEQFF. The CDR3 DNA reads TGCGCCAGCAGCCCCCAAGGTAAGGGAGGCAATGAGCAGTTCTTC.

The rearrangement links TRBV11-3 to TRBJ2-5, with D perhaps TRBD2 (6 bases). V dropped 1 base and J dropped 0 bases, with 12 bases sitting between them. Per germline, CDR1 SGHNT and CDR2 YENEEA. The CDR3 is 16 residues long. The CDR3 protein is CASSLGSSAYQETQYF. The CDR3 DNA sequence: TGTGCCAGCAGCTTAGGGTCTAGCGCATACCAAGAGACCCAGTACTTC. The variable domain in full, with the rest retrieved from reference TRBV11-3 and TRBJ2-5, is EAGVVQSPRYKIIEKKQPVAFWCNPISGHNTLYWYLQNLGQGPELLIRYENEEAVDDSQLPKDRFSAERLKGVDSTLKIQPAELGDSAVYLCASSLGSSAYQETQYFGPGTRLLVL.

The rearrangement uses TRBV28 and TRBJ1-1; perhaps TRBD1 as D (5 bases). The CDR3 contains 16 residues. V was clipped by 2 bases and J by 1 base, with 14 bases between them. Looked up from germline, CDR1 is MDHEN and CDR2 is SYDVKM. For the CDR3, the DNA is TGTGCCAGCAGTTTACCGGCGGGGACTGGGAACACTGAAGCTTTCTTT. It codes for CASSLPAGTGNTEAFF.

The chain links TRBV5-5 to TRBJ2-7; D may be TRBD2 (5 bases). In germline, CDR1 is SGHKS, CDR2 YYEKEE (reference sequence). The CDR3 sequence is 15 residues long. Trimming removed 0 bases at V and 3 bases at J, with 13 bases between. CDR3 sequence reads: CASSLGTEVYYEQYF. The CDR3 nucleotides read TGTGCCAGCAGCTTGGGGACGGAGGTTTACTACGAGCAGTACTTC.

V usage is TRBV4-1 and J usage is TRBJ2-1, with 12 nucleotides matching TRBD2. The V gene's germline CDR1 is MGHRA and CDR2 YSYEKL. Trimming at V came to 3 bases and at J to 6 bases, leaving 6 bases not matched to a gene. The CDR3 contains 16 residues. The CDR3 nucleotides read TGCGCCAGCAGCCAGCTGTCTAGCGGGAGGGTCAATGAGCAGTTCTTC. Its translation is CASSQLSSGRVNEQFF.

The V and J genes are TRBV6-1 and TRBJ1-1; TRBD1 aligns across 8 bases. Germline-derived CDR1 and CDR2 are MNHNS and SASEGT. This CDR3 has 13 residues. V lost 6 bases and J lost 3; bases outside the gene matches: 3. The CDR3 region is CASREQGDTEAFF. The CDR3 DNA reads TGTGCCAGCAGGGAACAGGGGGACACTGAAGCTTTCTTT.

The chain uses TRBV29-1 and TRBJ2-5, with D maybe TRBD1 (5 bases). Germline V gene sequence: CDR1 SQVTM, CDR2 ANQGSEA. The CDR3 has 13 residues. Between the trimmed V and J ends, which lost 4 bases and 4 bases, there was a span of 13 bases. The CDR3 nucleotides read TGCAGCGTTGGCGCAGGGCAAGGAGAGACCCAGTACTTC. Translation gives CSVGAGQGETQYF.

The chain combines TRBV7-2 with TRBJ2-3, with 7 bases that match TRBD1. This CDR3 region has 16 residues. V dropped 4 bases and J dropped 1; count of bases not matched to a gene: 8. The germline gives CDR1 SGHTA, CDR2 FQGNSA. CDR3 DNA sequence: TGTGCCAGCAGCTACACCCCCGGGACAGGCACAGATACGCAGTATTTT. Translation gives CASSYTPGTGTDTQYF.

The rearrangement joins TRBV28 to TRBJ1-1; D is ambiguous. Germline V gives CDR1 MDHEN, CDR2 SYDVKM. The germline V and J ends were trimmed by 8 bases and 1 base, with 17 bases remaining between them. The length of the CDR3 is 15 residues. The CDR3 coding sequence is TGTGCCAGCGGATTTGAGCGGCCTGGGAACACTGAAGCTTTCTTT. This gives the protein CASGFERPGNTEAFF.

The rearrangement joins TRBV2 to TRBJ2-7, with D perhaps matching TRBD1 (6 bases). The V gene's germline CDR1 is SNHLY and CDR2 FYNNEI. The CDR3 runs to 15 residues. V was trimmed by 1 base and J by 4 bases, leaving 14 bases between them. Here the CDR3 reads CASSEETGKWYEQYF. In DNA form, the CDR3 reads TGTGCCAGCAGTGAAGAAACAGGGAAATGGTACGAGCAGTACTTC.

The chain couples TRBV4-1 to TRBJ2-7; D tentatively reads TRBD1 or TRBD2 (5 bases each). V was shortened by 4 bases and J by 3 bases, with 10 bases between the two germline ends. Germline V gene lookup returns CDR1 MGHRA and CDR2 YSYEKL. CDR3 size: 13 residues. The chain's CDR3 is CASSPTRGYEQYF. The CDR3, as DNA: TGCGCCAGCAGCCCGACGAGGGGCTACGAGCAGTACTTC.

J is TRBJ2-3 and V is TRBV5-1, with 7 bases that match TRBD2. Trimming took 5 bases from V and 5 from J; bases not matched to a gene: 5. The germline gives CDR1 SGHRS, CDR2 YFSETQ. The CDR3 has 13 amino acids. CDR3 loop: CASRREVIDTQYF. For the CDR3, the DNA is TGCGCCAGCAGACGGGAGGTTATAGATACGCAGTATTTT.